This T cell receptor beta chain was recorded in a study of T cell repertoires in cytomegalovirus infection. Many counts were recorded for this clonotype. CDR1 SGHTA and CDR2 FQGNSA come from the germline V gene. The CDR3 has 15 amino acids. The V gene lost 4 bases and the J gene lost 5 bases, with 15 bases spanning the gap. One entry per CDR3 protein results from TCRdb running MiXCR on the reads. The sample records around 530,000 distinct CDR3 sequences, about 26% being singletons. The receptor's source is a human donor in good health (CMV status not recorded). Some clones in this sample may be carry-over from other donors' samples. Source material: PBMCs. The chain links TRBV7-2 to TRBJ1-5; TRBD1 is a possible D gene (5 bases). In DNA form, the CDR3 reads TGTGCCAGCAGCTCCCTTCCCGGGACGGATCAGCCCCAGCATTTT. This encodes CASSSLPGTDQPQHF.